This is a list of T cell receptor beta chains from one sample in a study of T cells in Graves' hyperthyroidism and ophthalmopathy. TCRdb re-analysed the multiplex PCR reads in MiXCR, keeping a single row per CDR3 protein. The data contain approximately 400,000 distinct CDR3 sequences, 13% of them singletons. The sample consisted of blood. These receptors were obtained from a man younger than 40 with Graves' hyperthyroidism that later progressed to Graves' ophthalmopathy. CDR3s include the opening cysteine and the closing phenylalanine or tryptophan. Each record gives: clone size, D gene, V gene, CDR3 protein. A D gene is named only where the DNA matches it firmly. Only part of the rows carry a size: once, few, many, or a class if the clone is expanded.

many | TRBD2 | TRBV20-1 | CSARDLAGSSYEQYF
NA | TRBD1 | TRBV7-2 | CASSSSGQGANTIYF
NA | TRBD2 | TRBV5-8 | CASSLAPGTTQETQYF
few | TRBD1 | TRBV6-2/TRBV6-3 | CASRTTGGSEKLFF
many | TRBD1 | TRBV28 | CASSKTQGVGEKLFF
few | NA | TRBV7-9 | CASSFQTLYGYTF
many | NA | TRBV11-3 | CASSYRERYGYTF
many | NA | TRBV20-1 | CSGEPGLAIDTQYF
many | TRBD1 | TRBV6-1 | CASSPPATGGHGYTF
many | TRBD1 | TRBV5-1 | CASSAGQGVLGYTF
NA | NA | TRBV5-1 | CASSLEQGWYSTDTQYF
NA | NA | TRBV3-1 | CASSRVHRDSPLHF
many | NA | TRBV28 | CASTQGNGYTF
few | NA | TRBV11-2 | CASSLVGTMAYEKLFF
NA | TRBD1 | TRBV7-9 | CASSRRGQNSPLLF
many | TRBD1 | TRBV4-1 | CASRGQGNSPLHF
many | NA | TRBV20-1 | CSVKTGGDTGELFF
NA | NA | TRBV9 | CASSVWTTGSTIYF
NA | NA | TRBV10-2 | CASRSSQGNEKLFF
few | NA | TRBV12-5 | CASAPGQSTYEQYF
many | NA | TRBV12-3/TRBV12-4 | CASSLTRPTEAFF
many | TRBD1 | TRBV24-1 | CATSDPPGQGSGELFF
NA | NA | TRBV3-1 | CASSQDGVSNQPQHF